Each of the 10 T cell receptor beta chains below was sequenced from the same sample in a study of cytomegalovirus exposure and HLA in healthy donors. The protocol was immunoSEQ multiplex PCR, while the TCRdb copy is restricted to in-frame clones and leaves out a portion. The repertoire holds about 74,000 clones, with 94% as singletons. The sample taken for sequencing was PBMCs. The receptor source for this set is a woman younger than 35 in good health and CMV-seropositive.

V usage is TRBV28 and J usage is TRBJ2-7; D might be TRBD2 (6 bases). The CDR3 covers 14 residues. Germline values: CDR1 MDHEN, CDR2 SYDVKM. V dropped 2 bases and J dropped 4 bases, with 12 bases sitting between them. The CDR3 reads CASSLGRHRYEQYF. The CDR3 DNA follows: TGTGCCAGCAGTTTAGGGAGGCACCGTTACGAGCAGTACTTC.

The chain uses TRBV2 and TRBJ2-3, with D unclear. The CDR3 is 12 residues long. V lost 5 bases and J lost 6, with 9 bases in between. From germline, CDR1 is SNHLY and CDR2 FYNNEI. The CDR3 DNA reads TGTGCCAGCAGTTACTCACTGGATACGCAGTATTTT. Translating it yields CASSYSLDTQYF.

V gene TRBV11-2 combines with J gene TRBJ2-1; TRBD2 matches at 7 bases. Germline lookup yields CDR1 SGHAT and CDR2 FQNNGV. The CDR3 runs to 16 residues. The junction had 4 bases not matched to a gene; V was cut back by 2 bases and J by 0 bases. The CDR3 spells CASSLSGTTSYNEQFF. CDR3 bases: TGTGCCAGCAGCTTATCCGGGACTACCTCCTACAATGAGCAGTTCTTC.

V is TRBV10-1 and J is TRBJ2-1; 7 positions match TRBD1. The germline CDR1 and CDR2 sequences are WNHNN and SYGVQD (reference sequence). V shed 0 bases and J 5 bases; nucleotides not matched to a gene: 7. The CDR3 totals 16 residues. CDR3 region: CASSESTGTANNEQFF. CDR3 nucleotide sequence: TGCGCCAGCAGTGAGTCCACCGGGACAGCCAACAATGAGCAGTTCTTC.

This clone occurred once. The chain carries TRBV7-9 and TRBJ1-6, with D maybe TRBD1 (6 bases). V was shortened by 4 bases and J by 5 bases, with 12 bases between the two germline ends. CDR3 size: 15 residues. Germline assignment: CDR1 SEHNR and CDR2 FQNEAQ (reference sequence). The CDR3 DNA follows: TGTGCCAGCAGCTCGACAGGAGCGGATAATTCACCCCTCCACTTT. The encoded protein is CASSSTGADNSPLHF.

The chain has TRBV27 and TRBJ2-7; TRBD1 aligns across 7 bases. The CDR3 runs to 13 residues. Trimming removed 6 bases from V and 1 base from J; junction bases left unmatched: 3. Germline CDR1 MNHEY, CDR2 SMNVEV (reference sequence). DNA for the CDR3: TGTGCCAGCAGCGCACAGGGGTCCTACGAGCAGTACTTC. This sequence encodes CASSAQGSYEQYF.

This clone was found once. The CDR3 nucleotides are TGTGCCAGCAGTTCATCCAGCTATAATTCACCCCTCCACTTT. It codes for CASSSSSYNSPLHF. The V and J genes are TRBV27 and TRBJ1-6; no reliable D call. The CDR3 is made up of 14 amino acids. CDR1 is MNHEY, CDR2 SMNVEV, per germline (reference sequence). Trimming stripped 4 bases from V and 3 bases from J, with 7 bases between.

The V gene is TRBV30, the J gene TRBJ2-1; TRBD2 matches at 9 bases. The CDR3 is made up of 13 amino acids. V was pared by 5 bases and J by 10 bases, with 9 bases of the junction left unmatched. Germline CDR1 and CDR2: GTSNPN and SVGIG (reference sequence). The CDR3, as DNA: TGTGCCTGGCTAGCGGGGCGCGGGGCCGAGCAGTTCTTC. The encoded protein is CAWLAGRGAEQFF.

V and J are TRBV6-5 and TRBJ2-1; D unclear. Germline V CDR1 and CDR2: MNHEY, SVGAGI. The V and J ends lost 0 bases and 0 bases respectively, with 9 bases between them. The CDR3 has 16 amino acids. The CDR3 DNA reads as TGTGCCAGCAGTTACTCGTTCGGTCTCTCCTACAATGAGCAGTTCTTC. This sequence encodes CASSYSFGLSYNEQFF.

The rearrangement uses TRBV2 and TRBJ1-4; D gene uncertain. CDR1 and CDR2 from the germline V gene are SNHLY and FYNNEI. V dropped 1 base and J dropped 10 bases, with 13 bases sitting between them. This CDR3 is built from 14 residues. The CDR3 nucleotides read TGTGCCAGCAGTGAAGATTCCTGGGAGCGAAAACTGTTTTTT. It yields the protein CASSEDSWERKLFF.